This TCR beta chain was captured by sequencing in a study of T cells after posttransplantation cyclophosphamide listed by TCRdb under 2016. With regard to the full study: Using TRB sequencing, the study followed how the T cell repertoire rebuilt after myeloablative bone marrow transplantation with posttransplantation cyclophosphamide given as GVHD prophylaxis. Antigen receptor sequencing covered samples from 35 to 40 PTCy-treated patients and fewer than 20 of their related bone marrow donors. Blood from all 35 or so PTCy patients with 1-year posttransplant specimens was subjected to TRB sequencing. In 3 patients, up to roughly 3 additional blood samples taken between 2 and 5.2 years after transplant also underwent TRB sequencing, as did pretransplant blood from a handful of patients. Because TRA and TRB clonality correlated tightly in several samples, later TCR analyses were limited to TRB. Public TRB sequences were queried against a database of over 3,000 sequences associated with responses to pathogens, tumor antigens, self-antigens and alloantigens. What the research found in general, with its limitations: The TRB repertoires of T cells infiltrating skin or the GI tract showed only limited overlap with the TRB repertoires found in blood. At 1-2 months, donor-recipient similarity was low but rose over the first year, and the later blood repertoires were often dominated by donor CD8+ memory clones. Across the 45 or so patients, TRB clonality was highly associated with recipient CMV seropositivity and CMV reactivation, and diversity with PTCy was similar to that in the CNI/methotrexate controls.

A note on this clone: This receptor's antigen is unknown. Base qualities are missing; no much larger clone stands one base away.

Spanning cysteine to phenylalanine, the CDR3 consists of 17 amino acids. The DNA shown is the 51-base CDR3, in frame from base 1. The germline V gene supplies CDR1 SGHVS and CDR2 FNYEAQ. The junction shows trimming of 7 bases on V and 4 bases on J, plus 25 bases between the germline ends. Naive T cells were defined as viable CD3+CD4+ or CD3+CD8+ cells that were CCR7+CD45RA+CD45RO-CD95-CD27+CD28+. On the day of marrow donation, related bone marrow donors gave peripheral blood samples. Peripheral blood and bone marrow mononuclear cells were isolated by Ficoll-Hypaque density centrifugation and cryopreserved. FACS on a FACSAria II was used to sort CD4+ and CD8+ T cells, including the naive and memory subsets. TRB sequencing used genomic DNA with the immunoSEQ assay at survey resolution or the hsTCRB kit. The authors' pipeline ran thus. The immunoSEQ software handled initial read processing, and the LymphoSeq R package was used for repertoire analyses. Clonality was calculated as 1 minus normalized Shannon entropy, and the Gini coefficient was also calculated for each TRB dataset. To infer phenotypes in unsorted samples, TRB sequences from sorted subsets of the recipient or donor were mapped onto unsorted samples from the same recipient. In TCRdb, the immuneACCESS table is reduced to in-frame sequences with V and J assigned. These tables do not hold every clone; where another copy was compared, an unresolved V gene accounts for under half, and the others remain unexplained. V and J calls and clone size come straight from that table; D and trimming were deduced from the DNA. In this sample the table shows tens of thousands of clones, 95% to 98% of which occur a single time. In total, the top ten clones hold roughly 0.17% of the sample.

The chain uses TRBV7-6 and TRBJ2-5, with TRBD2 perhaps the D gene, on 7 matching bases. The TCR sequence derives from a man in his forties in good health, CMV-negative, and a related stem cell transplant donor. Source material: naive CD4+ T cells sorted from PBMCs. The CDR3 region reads CASKLSLKGGVGETQYF. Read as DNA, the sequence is TGTGCCAGCAAGCTTAGTTTAAAAGGGGGGGTAGGAGAGACCCAGTACTTC.